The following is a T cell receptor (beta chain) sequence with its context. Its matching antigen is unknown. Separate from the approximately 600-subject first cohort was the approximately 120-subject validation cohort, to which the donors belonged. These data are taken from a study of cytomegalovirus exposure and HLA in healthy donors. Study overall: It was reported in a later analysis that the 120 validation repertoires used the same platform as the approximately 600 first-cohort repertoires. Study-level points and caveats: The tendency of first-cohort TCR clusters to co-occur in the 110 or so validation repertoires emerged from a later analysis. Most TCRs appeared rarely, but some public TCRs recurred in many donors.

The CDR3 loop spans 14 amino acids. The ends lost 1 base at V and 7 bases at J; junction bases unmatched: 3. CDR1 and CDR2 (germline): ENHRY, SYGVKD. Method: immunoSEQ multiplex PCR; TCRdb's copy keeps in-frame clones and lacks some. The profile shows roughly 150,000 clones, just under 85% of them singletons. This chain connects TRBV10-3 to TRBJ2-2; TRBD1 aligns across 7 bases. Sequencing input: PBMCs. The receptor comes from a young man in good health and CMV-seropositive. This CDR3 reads CAISEFRDSGELFF. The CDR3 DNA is TGTGCCATCAGTGAGTTCAGGGACAGCGGGGAGCTGTTTTTT.